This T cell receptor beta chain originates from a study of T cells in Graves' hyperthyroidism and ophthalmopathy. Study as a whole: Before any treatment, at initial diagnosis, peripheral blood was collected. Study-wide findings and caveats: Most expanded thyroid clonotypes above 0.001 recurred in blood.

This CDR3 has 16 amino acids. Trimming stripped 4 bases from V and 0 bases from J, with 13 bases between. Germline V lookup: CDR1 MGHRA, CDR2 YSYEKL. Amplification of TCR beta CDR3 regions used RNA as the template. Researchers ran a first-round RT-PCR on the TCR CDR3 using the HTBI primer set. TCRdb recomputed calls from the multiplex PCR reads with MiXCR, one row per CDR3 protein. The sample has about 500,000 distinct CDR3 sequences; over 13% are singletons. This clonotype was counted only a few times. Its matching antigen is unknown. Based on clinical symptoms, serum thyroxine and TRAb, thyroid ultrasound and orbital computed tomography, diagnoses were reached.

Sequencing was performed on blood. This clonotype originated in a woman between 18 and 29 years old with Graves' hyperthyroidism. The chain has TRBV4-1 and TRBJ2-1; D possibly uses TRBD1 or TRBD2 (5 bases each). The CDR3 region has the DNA TGCGCCAGCAGCCCCGGGACCACCAGCTCCTACAATGAGCAGTTCTTC. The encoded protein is CASSPGTTSSYNEQFF.